Shown below are 6 T cell receptor beta chains from a single sample sequenced in a study of T-cell memory formation after mild COVID-19. TCRdb re-derived calls from the 5' RACE reads in MiXCR, one entry per CDR3 protein. The table has around 320,000 distinct CDR3 sequences, roughly a fifth seen once. Sequences were obtained from PBMCs or a T cell subset sorted from them (not recorded which). Receptors originate from a man in his late teens or twenties who had mild COVID-19 (a few samples of this study predate the infection). Cell type and time point are not known.

This clonotype was detected a few times. The chain combines TRBV5-4 with TRBJ2-7, with a weak D call TRBD1 (6 bases). The V end lost 3 bases, the J end lost 4 bases, and 14 bases lay between the germline ends. CDR1 is SGHNT, CDR2 YYREEE, per germline (reference sequence). The CDR3 loop spans 14 amino acids. Here the CDR3 DNA reads TGTGCCAGCAGCTCTCAGGGGACGGGGTACGAGCAGTACGTC. Amino acids: CASSSQGTGYEQYV.

The chain joins TRBV5-1 to TRBJ2-7, with TRBD1 as a possible D gene (6 bases). V lost 1 base and J 7 bases, leaving 9 bases between the germline ends. CDR1 is SGHRS, CDR2 YFSETQ, per germline. The CDR3 runs 12 residues. The CDR3 region is CASSLTGQEQYV. CDR3 nucleotides: TGCGCCAGCAGCTTGACAGGGCAGGAGCAGTACGTC.

V and J are TRBV5-8 and TRBJ1-2, with TRBD1 as a possible D gene (6 bases). There are 13 residues in the CDR3. Germline V gene data show CDR1 as SGHTS and CDR2 as YDEGEE. V was pared by 5 bases and J by 5 bases, with 13 bases between. DNA of the CDR3: TGTGCCAGCAGTCGGGACATCAGTTATGGCTACACCTTC. It yields the protein CASSRDISYGYTF.

This chain uses TRBV3-1 with TRBJ1-1, with 7 bases fitting TRBD1. With V trimmed by 2 bases and J by 9 bases, 6 bases remained unmatched. This CDR3 is built from 13 residues. Germline V lookup: CDR1 LGHDT, CDR2 YNNKEL (reference sequence). As DNA, the CDR3 is TGTGCCAGCAGCCAACAAGTACAGGGGCAAGCTTTCTTT. Translation gives CASSQQVQGQAFF.

The chain recombines TRBV5-1 with TRBJ2-3; 9 bases are a match to TRBD1. Germline CDR1 is SGHRS and CDR2 is YFSETQ. V lost 0 bases, J lost 3 bases, and 5 bases stayed unmatched. The CDR3 consists of 16 residues. The CDR3 region is CASSLGTGVVTDTQYF. The CDR3 nucleotides read TGCGCCAGCAGCTTGGGGACAGGGGTTGTTACAGATACGCAGTATTTT.

In its sample, this clonotype was seen a few times. The chain links TRBV6-2 or TRBV6-3 to TRBJ1-5; no definite D call. The germline gives CDR1 MNHEY, CDR2 SVGEGT. V dropped 5 bases and J dropped 11 bases, with 19 bases sitting between them. CDR3 length: 14 residues. CDR3 nucleotide sequence: TGTGCCAGCAGTCCACGGGCGGATCCATTAGCCCAGCATTTT. It yields the protein CASSPRADPLAQHF.